The 28 T cell receptor beta chains below were found in one sample sequenced in a study of shared clonotypes between healthy human individuals. CD8 cells classed as naive were CD45RO-negative and positively selected for CCR7, excluding terminally differentiated effector memory CD45RA+ cells. The protocol was immunoSEQ multiplex PCR, while the TCRdb copy is restricted to in-frame clones and leaves out a portion. The sample gives 650,000 to 800,000 clones, approximately 90% of which show up once; nearly 25% is in the top ten. The sequenced sample consisted of naive CD8+ T cells sorted from blood. The receptors originated from a man aged 25 to 40 in good health.

This clone was recorded once. The gene calls are TRBV6-5 and TRBJ2-3; D unclear. V was clipped by 4 bases and J by 5 bases, with 4 bases between them. This CDR3 comprises 11 residues. The V gene's germline CDR1 is MNHEY and CDR2 SVGAGI. CDR3 loop: CASSSGDTQYF. Here the CDR3 DNA reads TGTGCCAGCAGTTCCGGAGATACGCAGTATTTT.

The chain joins TRBV7-3 to TRBJ2-1, with D tentatively TRBD2 (5 bases). Germline V gene sequence: CDR1 SGHTA, CDR2 FQGTGA. The V end was cut by 2 bases, the J end by 4 bases, with 18 bases between. This CDR3 comprises 17 residues. The CDR3 sequence is CASSLAPVTGTYNEQFF. DNA of the CDR3: TGTGCCAGCAGCTTAGCCCCCGTAACGGGAACATACAATGAGCAGTTCTTC.

The V call is TRBV28, the J call TRBJ1-5, with D uncertain. Germline V gene sequence: CDR1 MDHEN, CDR2 SYDVKM. V was clipped by 5 bases and J by 2 bases, with 13 bases between them. This CDR3 comprises 15 residues. The CDR3 loop is CASSPTNEGNQPQHF. Here the CDR3 DNA reads TGTGCCAGCAGTCCCACGAACGAGGGCAATCAGCCCCAGCATTTT.

To note about this clone: The same CDR3 arises from other DNA sequences in this sample as well. This rearrangement joins TRBV5-6 to TRBJ1-1; D not certain. V lost 0 bases and J lost 3, with 6 bases in between. The CDR3 extends over 13 amino acids. Germline-derived CDR1 and CDR2 are SGHDT and YYEEEE. CDR3 in amino acids: CASSLGSYTEAFF. DNA for the CDR3: TGTGCCAGCAGCTTGGGCAGCTACACTGAAGCTTTCTTT.

The chain uses TRBV7-9 and TRBJ2-7, with a possible D match to TRBD2 (6 bases). Trimming stripped 8 bases from V and 0 bases from J, with 17 bases between. The germline V gene has CDR1 SEHNR and CDR2 FQNEAQ (reference sequence). There are 15 residues in the CDR3. The CDR3, as DNA: TGTGCCAGCGGCAAACGGTCCGGGAGCTCCTACGAGCAGTACTTC. This codes for CASGKRSGSSYEQYF.

The chain uses TRBV7-9 and TRBJ1-2, with 7 bases identical to TRBD1. Germline assignment: CDR1 SEHNR and CDR2 FQNEAQ (reference sequence). CDR3 size: 14 residues. Germline trimming cut 6 bases from V and 3 bases from J; bases unmatched to any gene: 7. The CDR3 sequence: CASSKSGTDYGYTF. In DNA, the CDR3 is TGTGCCAGCAGTAAGTCAGGGACAGACTATGGCTACACCTTC.

V gene TRBV4-1 combines with J gene TRBJ2-5; D possibly matches TRBD1 or TRBD2 (6 bases each). CDR1 is MGHRA and CDR2 is YSYEKL in the germline V gene. The CDR3 is 15 residues long. Trimming stripped 3 bases from V and 3 bases from J, with 14 bases between. CDR3 nucleotide sequence: TGCGCCAGCAGCCACCCGGGGGCTAGCAAAGAGACCCAGTACTTC. Translated: CASSHPGASKETQYF.

The V and J genes are TRBV29-1 and TRBJ2-3; D unclear. Trimming left V 1 base short and J 3 bases short, with 14 bases between. Germline lookup yields CDR1 SQVTM and CDR2 ANQGSEA. The length of the CDR3 is 15 residues. CDR3 bases: TGCAGCGTTGAAGTTCTGGAATACGGGACAGATACGCAGTATTTT. It yields the protein CSVEVLEYGTDTQYF.

The chain has TRBV14 and TRBJ2-1; the match to TRBD2 covers 10 bases. This CDR3 has 18 amino acids. Germline values: CDR1 SGHDN, CDR2 FVKESK. V lost 1 base, J lost 8 bases, and 14 bases stayed unmatched. The CDR3 here is CASSQGSPSGSRGDEQFF. The CDR3 region has the DNA TGTGCCAGCAGCCAAGGTTCGCCTAGCGGGAGCAGAGGGGATGAGCAGTTCTTC.

V gene TRBV6-6 combines with J gene TRBJ2-2; D uncertain. The V gene lost 2 bases and the J gene lost 3 bases, with 7 bases spanning the gap. The CDR3 is 14 amino acids. Per the germline V gene, CDR1 is MNHNY and CDR2 is SVGAGI (reference sequence). CDR3 bases: TGTGCCAGCAGTTACGGGCCCGACACCGGGGAGCTGTTTTTT. It translates to CASSYGPDTGELFF.

The chain combines TRBV7-2 with TRBJ2-6; 7 bases align to TRBD1. The CDR3 is 17 residues long. Germline CDR1 reads SGHTA; CDR2 reads FQGNSA. V dropped 6 bases and J dropped 6; count of bases not matched to a gene: 14. The CDR3 is CASRPSVGGLEANVLTF. The CDR3, as DNA: TGTGCCAGCAGACCCTCAGTAGGGGGCTTGGAGGCCAACGTCCTGACTTTC.

CDR3 region: CASSFDHSYNEQFF. In DNA, the CDR3 is TGTGCCAGCAGTTTTGACCACTCCTACAATGAGCAGTTCTTC. The chain combines TRBV27 with TRBJ2-1; no definite D call. The germline V gene has CDR1 MNHEY and CDR2 SMNVEV (reference sequence). CDR3 length: 14 residues. The V end was cut by 3 bases, the J end by 0 bases, with 6 bases between.

The chain couples TRBV28 to TRBJ2-5; tentatively, D is TRBD1 or TRBD2 (6 bases each). CDR1 is MDHEN and CDR2 is SYDVKM in the germline V gene. The germline V and J ends were trimmed by 4 bases and 3 bases, with 15 bases remaining between them. There are 15 residues in the CDR3. The CDR3 spells CASSYRGQEKETQYF. CDR3 in DNA: TGTGCCAGCAGTTATCGGGGGCAAGAGAAAGAGACCCAGTACTTC.

The chain combines TRBV5-1 with TRBJ2-2; D uncertain. Germline V gene sequence: CDR1 SGHRS, CDR2 YFSETQ. V was trimmed by 0 bases and J by 7 bases, leaving 7 bases between them. This CDR3 is 13 amino acids long. The CDR3 DNA reads TGCGCCAGCAGCTTGGCCCGAGACGGGGAGCTGTTTTTT. As protein: CASSLARDGELFF.

V usage is TRBV29-1 and J usage is TRBJ2-3; 7 bases match TRBD2. The CDR3 has 15 amino acids. V lost 4 bases, J lost 0 bases, and 7 bases stayed unmatched. Germline assignment: CDR1 SQVTM and CDR2 ANQGSEA. The CDR3 nucleotides are TGCAGCGTTGTGTGGGAGGGCCTTAGCACAGATACGCAGTATTTT. The encoded protein is CSVVWEGLSTDTQYF.

The chain employs TRBV18 and TRBJ1-1; D might be TRBD1 (5 bases). Per germline, CDR1 KGHSH and CDR2 LQKENI. Trimming cost V 4 bases and J 4 bases, with 13 bases left between them. The CDR3 totals 14 residues. For the CDR3, the DNA is TGTGCCAGCTCACGACAGACTGCAGTCACTGAAGCTTTCTTT. Translation gives CASSRQTAVTEAFF.

V and J are TRBV12-5 and TRBJ2-1; maybe TRBD2 (5 bases). Trimming removed 3 bases from V and 3 bases from J, with 15 bases in between. The CDR3 is 16 residues long. Germline-derived CDR1 and CDR2 are LGHNT and FRNRAP. The CDR3 protein is CASGLRTRGLYNEQFF. DNA of the CDR3: TGTGCTAGTGGTTTAAGGACCCGGGGTCTCTACAATGAGCAGTTCTTC.

V and J are TRBV6-5 and TRBJ2-3; 9 positions agree with TRBD2. The CDR3 has 13 amino acids. Germline CDR1 reads MNHEY; CDR2 reads SVGAGI. J was trimmed by 2 bases and V by 10 bases; bases with no gene match: 4. The CDR3 spells CATTSGITDTQYF. The CDR3 nucleotides are TGTGCCACGACTAGCGGCATCACAGATACGCAGTATTTT.

The chain carries TRBV6-1 and TRBJ2-5; D is possibly TRBD2 (6 bases). Germline CDR1 is MNHNS and CDR2 is SASEGT. The V end was cut by 7 bases, the J end by 1 base, with 13 bases between. The CDR3 is 14 amino acids. The CDR3 DNA reads TGTGCCAGCAAGTTGCGGGGACTCCAAGAGACCCAGTACTTC. Its translation is CASKLRGLQETQYF.

The chain joins TRBV4-1 to TRBJ1-1, with D perhaps matching TRBD1 (5 bases). Germline V CDR1 and CDR2: MGHRA, YSYEKL. The CDR3 has 14 residues. Trimming pared 8 bases from V and 1 base from J, leaving 14 bases between. CDR3 nucleotides: TGCGCCAGCTCCCCAGCCGGGGCGAACACTGAAGCTTTCTTT. It codes for CASSPAGANTEAFF.

As DNA, the CDR3 is TGTGCCAGCAGCTCTCAAACGGAGTACGAGCAGTACTTC. Protein sequence: CASSSQTEYEQYF. This rearrangement joins TRBV7-9 to TRBJ2-7; D is undetermined. From germline, CDR1 is SEHNR and CDR2 FQNEAQ (reference sequence). The germline V and J ends were trimmed by 4 bases and 4 bases, with 11 bases remaining between them. CDR3 length: 13 amino acids.

V usage is TRBV27 and J usage is TRBJ2-2; possibly TRBD2 for D (5 bases). The germline CDR1 and CDR2 sequences are MNHEY and SMNVEV (reference sequence). V lost 5 bases, J lost 4 bases, and 8 bases lay in between. This CDR3 region has 13 residues. In nucleotides, the CDR3 is TGTGCCAGCAGTATCGAGGGCACCGGGGAGCTGTTTTTT. It translates to CASSIEGTGELFF.

Here the CDR3 reads CASSEAGSGNTIYF. The CDR3 nucleotides read TGTGCCAGCAGTGAAGCAGGCTCTGGAAACACCATATATTTT. The V gene is TRBV6-1, the J gene TRBJ1-3; D not resolved. Trimming shortened V by 0 bases and J by 0 bases, and 3 bases separated the two germline ends. The CDR3 consists of 14 residues. Germline CDR1 reads MNHNS; CDR2 reads SASEGT.

This clone was picked up a small number of times. The genes are TRBV9 and TRBJ1-2; TRBD1 matches 9 bases. CDR3 length: 12 amino acids. Germline V gene sequence: CDR1 SGDLS, CDR2 YYNGEE. J lost 4 bases, V lost 7 bases, and 2 bases had no gene match. The CDR3 nucleotides read TGTGCCAGCCGGACAGGGGCCTATGGCTACACCTTC. It yields the protein CASRTGAYGYTF. Variable domain in full (rest from reference TRBV9 and TRBJ1-2): DSGVTQTPKHLITATGQRVTLRCSPRSGDLSVYWYQQSLDQGLQFLIQYYNGEERAKGNILERFSAQQFPDLHSELNLSSLELGDSALYFCASRTGAYGYTFGSGTRLTVV.

The J gene is TRBJ2-7, the V gene TRBV28; D might be TRBD2 (5 bases). Looked up from germline, CDR1 is MDHEN and CDR2 is SYDVKM. V shed 6 bases and J shed 3 bases, with 9 bases lying between them. The CDR3 contains 12 residues. The CDR3 DNA reads as TGTGCCAGCAGCGGACTTGACTACGAGCAGTACTTC. Protein product: CASSGLDYEQYF.

The chain links TRBV9 to TRBJ1-2; D is ambiguous. The V gene's germline CDR1 is SGDLS and CDR2 YYNGEE. The CDR3 length is 12 residues. V dropped 3 bases and J dropped 5 bases, with 8 bases sitting between them. CDR3 nucleotide sequence: TGTGCCAGCAGCGGGGGTTGGTATGGCTACACCTTC. This translates into CASSGGWYGYTF.

This sequence joins TRBV27 and TRBJ2-7; the D gene could be TRBD1 or TRBD2 (6 bases each). The V gene's germline CDR1 is MNHEY and CDR2 SMNVEV (reference sequence). This CDR3 has 15 amino acids. V gave up 4 bases and J gave up 3 bases, with 16 bases separating them. CDR3 sequence: CASSSRGGGGYEQYF. The CDR3, as DNA: TGTGCCAGCAGTTCCCGGGGAGGAGGGGGCTACGAGCAGTACTTC.

This chain links TRBV5-8 with TRBJ2-3; TRBD2 matches 13 bases. The germline V gene encodes CDR1 SGHTS and CDR2 YDEGEE. The CDR3 has 13 residues. CDR3 sequence: CVWGLAGTDTQYF. Written as DNA, the CDR3 is TGTGTATGGGGACTAGCGGGAACAGATACGCAGTATTTT.